The clone carrying this T cell receptor beta chain appeared once. The data belong to a study of blood T cell repertoires in COVID-19. Study summary: Both acute and convalescent COVID-19 samples were obtained from the United States, Italy and Spain.

Under the authors' procedure: How many nucleated cells were present was estimated from reference gene primer amplification. Produced via immunoSEQ multiplex PCR; TCRdb's table is partial and in-frame only. Clonal size and the V and J genes are those of that table, whereas D and trimming came from the DNA. Of hundreds of thousands of clones listed, 70% to 90% are singletons. V lost 6 bases to trimming and J lost 2 bases; unmatched junction nucleotides: 3. The CDR3 runs to 13 residues. In Cohort 3, a recovered donor had either two negative PCRs, clearance, or symptom resolution. The sequenced sample was PBMCs or T cells enriched from blood (not recorded which). The chain has TRBV12-3 or TRBV12-4 and TRBJ1-2, with 7 bases lining up with TRBD1. The sequence derives from a woman aged 25 to 39 who had recovered from COVID-19. The CDR3 nucleotides read TGTGCCAGCAGCTTGGACAGGAACTATGGCTACACCTTC. It encodes CASSLDRNYGYTF.